The rows below give T cell receptor beta chains drawn from one sample of a study of T cell changes during pregnancy in multiple sclerosis. Clones were read by immunoSEQ multiplex PCR, and TCRdb kept only the in-frame ones, dropping some. The table has over 30,000 clones, 91% seen once; the top ten hold approximately 4%. Sequenced material: CD8+ T cells from peripheral blood mononuclear cells, taken in the second trimester of pregnancy. These receptors were taken from a female donor in good health, enrolled as a control in a pregnancy study. Both conserved end residues are part of each CDR3. Fields, in order: clone size, D gene, V gene, CDR3 length, J gene, CDR3 protein, CDR3 DNA. D genes are given only for firm matches. Some rows mark clone size as missing; the rest say once, few, many or name a class of expanded clone.

-	TRBD2	TRBV11-2	17	TRBJ2-5	CASSLGAGLAGEETQYF	TGTGCCAGCAGCTTAGGAGCCGGACTAGCGGGGGAAGAGACCCAGTACTTC
-	-	TRBV6-1	14	TRBJ1-1	CASTPGQLNTEAFF	TGTGCCAGCACCCCGGGTCAGCTGAACACTGAAGCTTTCTTT
-	-	TRBV9	15	TRBJ1-2	CASSRRDGPPYGYTF	TGTGCCAGCAGCCGGCGGGACGGCCCCCCTTATGGCTACACCTTC
-	TRBD2	TRBV7-9	18	TRBJ2-4	CASSRTNPGGLAKNIQYF	TGTGCCAGCAGCCGAACGAACCCGGGGGGGTTGGCCAAAAACATTCAGTACTTC
-	TRBD1	TRBV19	16	TRBJ2-3	CASSTGTVFRADTQYF	TGTGCCAGTAGTACCGGGACAGTCTTTCGTGCAGATACGCAGTATTTT
-	-	TRBV12-2	17	TRBJ2-3	CASRSEAGEHPTDTQYF	TGTGCAAGTCGCTCCGAAGCGGGGGAGCACCCCACAGATACGCAGTATTTT
-	TRBD2	TRBV7-9	14	TRBJ2-7	CASSVSGGSYEQYF	TGTGCCAGCAGCGTTAGCGGGGGCTCCTACGAGCAGTACTTC
-	TRBD1	TRBV14	17	TRBJ2-5	CASSPIPSTGPQETQYF	TGTGCCAGCAGCCCCATCCCGTCGACAGGGCCGCAAGAGACCCAGTACTTC
-	-	TRBV6-6	15	TRBJ1-4	CASSLGAATNEKLFF	TGTGCCAGCAGTCTGGGGGCAGCAACTAATGAAAAACTGTTTTTT
-	-	TRBV20-1	11	TRBJ2-5	CSASSGETQYF	TGCAGTGCTAGCAGTGGAGAGACCCAGTACTTC
-	-	TRBV7-2	13	TRBJ1-1	CASSLISGPEAFF	TGTGCCAGCAGCTTGATTAGTGGTCCTGAAGCTTTCTTT
-	-	TRBV5-6	15	TRBJ2-7	CASSLGGSGSYEQYF	TGTGCCAGCAGCTTGGGAGGGAGTGGATCCTACGAGCAGTACTTC
-	TRBD1	TRBV29-1	14	TRBJ2-2	CSVEGTGDYGELFF	TGCAGCGTCGAAGGGACAGGGGATTACGGGGAGCTGTTTTTT
-	TRBD2	TRBV4-1	19	TRBJ2-1	CASSQVSGGYVARFHEQFF	TGCGCCAGCAGCCAAGTTTCGGGGGGGTACGTGGCGCGATTCCATGAGCAGTTCTTC
-	-	TRBV2	10	TRBJ1-2	CARESYGYTF	TGTGCCAGGGAGTCATATGGCTACACCTTC
once	-	TRBV5-1	16	TRBJ2-7	CASSLSQGPSSYEQYF	TGCGCCAGCAGCTTGAGTCAGGGGCCAAGCTCCTACGAGCAGTACTTC
-	-	TRBV6-5	12	TRBJ1-2	CASSSTPRGYTF	TGTGCCAGCAGTTCCACCCCTCGGGGCTACACCTTC
-	TRBD2	TRBV13	17	TRBJ2-1	CASSFASGGVIYNEQFF	TGTGCCAGCAGCTTCGCTAGCGGGGGAGTTATCTACAATGAGCAGTTCTTC
-	TRBD2	TRBV4-3	15	TRBJ2-1	CASSQAWSGGHEQFF	TGCGCCAGCAGCCAAGCATGGAGCGGGGGACATGAGCAGTTCTTC
-	TRBD1	TRBV27	14	TRBJ1-1	CASYIGQGDTEAFF	TGTGCCAGCTATATCGGGCAGGGGGACACTGAAGCTTTCTTT
-	TRBD1	TRBV29-1	17	TRBJ2-4	CSVAEEGARVAKNIQYF	TGCAGCGTCGCTGAAGAGGGGGCGAGGGTGGCCAAAAACATTCAGTACTTC
-	TRBD1	TRBV6-1	16	TRBJ1-1	CASSGQGGTFNTEAFF	TGTGCCAGCAGTGGACAGGGGGGAACTTTTAACACTGAAGCTTTCTTT
-	-	TRBV5-6	17	TRBJ1-1	CASSLRFGSGQNTEAFF	TGTGCCAGCAGCCTGCGGTTTGGATCCGGACAGAACACTGAAGCTTTCTTT
-	TRBD2	TRBV2	19	TRBJ2-1	CASSDPSGGSTRSYNEQFF	TGTGCCAGCAGTGACCCTAGCGGGGGCTCCACCCGCTCCTACAATGAGCAGTTCTTC